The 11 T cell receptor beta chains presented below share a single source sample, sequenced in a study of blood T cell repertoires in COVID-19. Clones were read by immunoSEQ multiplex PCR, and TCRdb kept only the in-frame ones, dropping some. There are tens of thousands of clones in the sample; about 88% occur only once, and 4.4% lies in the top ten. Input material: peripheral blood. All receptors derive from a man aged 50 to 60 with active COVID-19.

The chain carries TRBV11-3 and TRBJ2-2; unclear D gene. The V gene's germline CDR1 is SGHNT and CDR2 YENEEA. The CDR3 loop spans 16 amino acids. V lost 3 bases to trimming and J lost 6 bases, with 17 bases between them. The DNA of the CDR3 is TGTGCCAGCAGCTTGGCCAACGACTTATTGTCCGGGGAGCTGTTTTTT. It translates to CASSLANDLLSGELFF.

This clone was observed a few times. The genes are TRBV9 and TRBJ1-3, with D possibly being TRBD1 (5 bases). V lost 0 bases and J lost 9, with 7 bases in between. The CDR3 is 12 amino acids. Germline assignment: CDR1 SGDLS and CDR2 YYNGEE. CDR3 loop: CASSVGGGTIYF. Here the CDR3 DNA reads TGTGCCAGCAGCGTAGGGGGCGGCACCATATATTTT.

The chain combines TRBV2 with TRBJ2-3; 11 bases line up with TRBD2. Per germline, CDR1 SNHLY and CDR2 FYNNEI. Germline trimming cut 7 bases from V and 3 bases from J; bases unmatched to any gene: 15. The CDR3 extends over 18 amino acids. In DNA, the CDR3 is TGTGCCAGCACCGCCGAGGGACTAGCGGTAATTAGGACAGATACGCAGTATTTT. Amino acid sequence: CASTAEGLAVIRTDTQYF.

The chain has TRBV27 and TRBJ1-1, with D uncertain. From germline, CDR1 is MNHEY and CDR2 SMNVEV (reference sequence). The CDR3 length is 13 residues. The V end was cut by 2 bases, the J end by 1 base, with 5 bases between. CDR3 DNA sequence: TGTGCCAGCAGTTTACAACAGAACACTGAAGCTTTCTTT. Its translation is CASSLQQNTEAFF.

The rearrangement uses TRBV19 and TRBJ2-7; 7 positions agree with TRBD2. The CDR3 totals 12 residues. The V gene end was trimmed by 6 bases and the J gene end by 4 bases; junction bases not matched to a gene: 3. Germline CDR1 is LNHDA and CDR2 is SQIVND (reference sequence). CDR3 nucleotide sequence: TGTGCCAGTAGCCTGCGGGGGTACGAGCAGTACTTC. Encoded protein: CASSLRGYEQYF.

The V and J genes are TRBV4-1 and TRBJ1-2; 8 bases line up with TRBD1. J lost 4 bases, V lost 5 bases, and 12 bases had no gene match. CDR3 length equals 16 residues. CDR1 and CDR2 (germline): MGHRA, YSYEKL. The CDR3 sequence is CASSNLPTGTGYGYTF. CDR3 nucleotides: TGCGCCAGCAGCAACCTGCCCACCGGGACAGGCTATGGCTACACCTTC.

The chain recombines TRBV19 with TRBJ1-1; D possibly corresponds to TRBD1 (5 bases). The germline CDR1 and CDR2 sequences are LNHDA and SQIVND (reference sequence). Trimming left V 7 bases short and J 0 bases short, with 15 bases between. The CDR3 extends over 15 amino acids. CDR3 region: CASTMTVGLNTEAFF. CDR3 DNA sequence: TGTGCCAGTACTATGACAGTGGGGTTGAACACTGAAGCTTTCTTT.

CDR3 protein: CASSERLAGRYEQYF. The CDR3 bases are TGTGCCAGCAGTGAAAGGCTAGCGGGGAGGTACGAGCAGTACTTC. This chain links TRBV2 with TRBJ2-7; 9 positions match TRBD2. After removal of 2 bases from V and 4 bases from J, the junction contained 6 bases not matched to a gene. This CDR3 is 15 amino acids long. Germline V gene lookup returns CDR1 SNHLY and CDR2 FYNNEI.

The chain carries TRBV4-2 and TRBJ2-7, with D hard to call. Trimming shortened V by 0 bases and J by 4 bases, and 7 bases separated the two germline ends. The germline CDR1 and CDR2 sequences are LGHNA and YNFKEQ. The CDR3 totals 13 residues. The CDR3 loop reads CASSQDQAYEQYF. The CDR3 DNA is TGTGCCAGCAGCCAAGACCAAGCTTACGAGCAGTACTTC.

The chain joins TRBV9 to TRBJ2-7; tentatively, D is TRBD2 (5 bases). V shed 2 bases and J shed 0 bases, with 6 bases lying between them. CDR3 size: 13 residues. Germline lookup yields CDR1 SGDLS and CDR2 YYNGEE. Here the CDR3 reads CASSVSGSYEQYF. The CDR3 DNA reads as TGTGCCAGCAGCGTGAGCGGCTCCTACGAGCAGTACTTC.

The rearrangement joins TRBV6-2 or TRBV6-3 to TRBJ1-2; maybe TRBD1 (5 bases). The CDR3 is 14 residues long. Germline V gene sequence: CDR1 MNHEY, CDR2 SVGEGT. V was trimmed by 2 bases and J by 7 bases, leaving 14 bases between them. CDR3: CASSYRGAIRGYTF. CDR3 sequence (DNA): TGTGCCAGCAGTTACAGGGGCGCGATTCGTGGCTACACCTTC.